The next 8 T cell receptor beta chains were all read from a single sample in a study of blood T cell repertoires in COVID-19. The repertoire was sequenced with immunoSEQ multiplex PCR; TCRdb's copy has only in-frame clones and lacks some. The sample has fewer than 450,000 clones; 88% are singletons. Sequencing was performed on PBMCs or T cells enriched from blood (not recorded which). The receptors stem from a young woman who had recovered from COVID-19.

V is TRBV4-1 and J is TRBJ2-1; 12 bases are a match to TRBD2. The junction had 14 bases not matched to a gene; V was cut back by 6 bases and J by 8 bases. CDR1 MGHRA and CDR2 YSYEKL come from the germline V gene. This CDR3 spans 17 amino acids. CDR3 sequence (DNA): TGCGCCAGCAGGGTACGGAGGACTAGCGGGGCCTCTTATGAGCAGTTCTTC. This sequence encodes CASRVRRTSGASYEQFF.

CDR3 in amino acids: CSVEYGSYEQYF. The DNA for the CDR3 is TGCAGCGTTGAGTACGGTTCCTACGAGCAGTACTTC. This chain uses TRBV29-1 with TRBJ2-7; D remains unclear. Germline CDR1 is SQVTM and CDR2 is ANQGSEA. V was cut by 3 bases and J by 1 base, with 7 bases left in between. This CDR3 spans 12 amino acids.

This sequence joins TRBV28 and TRBJ1-5; possible D gene TRBD1, 6 bases. Germline values: CDR1 MDHEN, CDR2 SYDVKM. V was trimmed by 1 base and J by 3 bases, leaving 13 bases between them. The CDR3 sequence is 16 residues long. The CDR3 loop reads CASSLFGQIPNQPQHF. The DNA for the CDR3 is TGTGCCAGCAGTTTATTCGGACAGATCCCCAATCAGCCCCAGCATTTT.

This clone was seen only a few times. J is TRBJ1-4 and V is TRBV30; weak D call: TRBD1 (5 bases). Looked up from germline, CDR1 is GTSNPN and CDR2 is SVGIG (reference sequence). CDR3 length: 13 amino acids. Trimming left V 1 base short and J 8 bases short, with 11 bases between. This CDR3 is CAWSAARGEKLFF. For the CDR3, the DNA is TGTGCCTGGAGTGCCGCACGGGGGGAAAAACTGTTTTTT.

This chain connects TRBV12-3 or TRBV12-4 to TRBJ1-5; tentative D call: TRBD1 (6 bases). V dropped 6 bases and J dropped 2 bases, with 8 bases sitting between them. There are 13 residues in the CDR3. The CDR3 protein is CASSRQGNQPQHF. As DNA, the CDR3 is TGTGCCAGCAGCAGACAGGGCAATCAGCCCCAGCATTTT.

This clone was seen just once. This chain links TRBV28 with TRBJ1-2; 9 bases are shared with TRBD1. With V trimmed by 4 bases and J by 2 bases, 8 bases remained unmatched. The length of the CDR3 is 16 residues. Germline assignment: CDR1 MDHEN and CDR2 SYDVKM. The CDR3 DNA is TGTGCCAGCAGTTCCCAGACGGACAGGGGAAACTATGGCTACACCTTC. It encodes CASSSQTDRGNYGYTF.

This chain connects TRBV5-8 to TRBJ1-1; D is perhaps TRBD1 (6 bases). The germline CDR1 and CDR2 sequences are SGHTS and YDEGEE. This CDR3 contains 15 residues. Trimming took 4 bases from V and 0 from J, leaving 13 bases between them. DNA for the CDR3: TGTGCCAGCAGCCCCCCGGGACACCTGAACACTGAAGCTTTCTTT. This gives the protein CASSPPGHLNTEAFF.

In DNA form, the CDR3 reads TGCGCCAGCAGCCCGTACCCGGGACAGAACACTGAAGCTTTCTTT. Its protein is CASSPYPGQNTEAFF. The chain is built from TRBV5-1 and TRBJ1-1; tentatively, D is TRBD1 (6 bases). This CDR3 contains 15 residues. Deletions cut 4 bases from V and 1 base from J, with 14 bases between. Germline CDR1 reads SGHRS; CDR2 reads YFSETQ.